The rows below give T cell receptor beta chains drawn from one sample of a study of response to subunit inactivated influenza vaccine. TCRdb redid the calling of the RT-PCR reads with MiXCR, one entry per CDR3 protein. The sample lists about 700,000 distinct CDR3 sequences; 15% to 17% were seen once. Sequenced material: PBMCs from blood, taken roughly 12 days after vaccination. Receptors originate from a middle-aged man who received an inactivated influenza vaccine. Both conserved end residues are part of each CDR3. A D gene is named only where the DNA matches it firmly. The listing skips clone size in some rows; elsewhere it reads once, few, many or a size class.

. | TRBD1 | TRBJ1-1 | TRBV4-3 | TGCGCCAGCAGCCAAGTCCGCCCAGGTCAGGGGGTGAACACTGAAGCTTTCTTT | CASSQVRPGQGVNTEAFF
few | . | TRBJ2-1 | TRBV28 | TGTGCCAGCAGTTTAAGTAGGACTTACAATGAGCAGTTCTTC | CASSLSRTYNEQFF
. | TRBD2 | TRBJ2-7 | TRBV7-9 | TGTGCCAGCACGCCTTCGGGGGGGTTCTACGAGCAGTACTTC | CASTPSGGFYEQYF
few | . | TRBJ2-3 | TRBV4-3 | TGCGCCAGCAGCCCCTGGTCTATCAGCCCCACAGATACGCAGTATTTT | CASSPWSISPTDTQYF
. | . | TRBJ2-3 | TRBV10-3 | TGTGCCATCAGTGAGCGCCCTCCTTCTGGCAGGGGAACAGATACGCAGTATTTT | CAISERPPSGRGTDTQYF
few | . | TRBJ2-2 | TRBV27 | TGTGCCAGCGGCGTCGGCGGGGTAGTACGGGAGCTGTTTTTT | CASGVGGVVRELFF
few | TRBD2 | TRBJ2-3 | TRBV24-1 | TGTGCCACCAGCAAAGTAGCGGGAGGGACCACAGATACGCAGTATTTT | CATSKVAGGTTDTQYF
. | TRBD2 | TRBJ2-7 | TRBV4-1 | TGCGCCAGCAGCCAAGAGACTAGCATCTACGAGCAGTACTTC | CASSQETSIYEQYF
few | . | TRBJ2-7 | TRBV12-3/TRBV12-4 | TGTGCCAGCAGCCTCGGCCAGGGCCCGTACTTC | CASSLGQGPYF
few | . | TRBJ2-1 | TRBV4-3 | TGCGCCAGCAGCCAAGAACCCAACGCGGAGCAGTTCTTC | CASSQEPNAEQFF
. | . | TRBJ2-1 | TRBV20-1 | TGCAGTGCTAGAGATCGTTATAGCTACAATGAGCAGTTCTTC | CSARDRYSYNEQFF
few | TRBD2 | TRBJ2-7 | TRBV20-1 | TGCAGTGCTAGTATCGGGACTATCCCCTACGAGCAGTACTTC | CSASIGTIPYEQYF
many | TRBD1 | TRBJ1-4 | TRBV4-3 | TGCGCCAGCAGCCCAGCAATCCCGGGACAGGGGGGTGAAAAACTGTTTTTT | CASSPAIPGQGGEKLFF
few | . | TRBJ1-4 | TRBV18 | TGTGCCAGCTCACCACCAGACACGTATGAAAAACTGTTTTTT | CASSPPDTYEKLFF
. | TRBD1 | TRBJ2-3 | TRBV9 | TGTGCCAGCAGCGTAGCCGGGACAGGGGGCGCAGATACGCAGTATTTT | CASSVAGTGGADTQYF
many | . | TRBJ2-1 | TRBV5-1 | TGTGCCAGCAGCTTGGTGGGGAGCTCCTACAATGAGCAGTTCTTC | CASSLVGSSYNEQFF
few | . | TRBJ2-5 | TRBV7-2 | TGTGCCAGCAGCCCCCGCCGGCGAGACGAAGAGACCCAGTACTTC | CASSPRRRDEETQYF
. | . | TRBJ1-4 | TRBV6-2/TRBV6-3 | TGTGCCAGCAGTTACCCAGGACGGAAGAATGAAAAACTGTTTTTT | CASSYPGRKNEKLFF
. | TRBD1 | TRBJ1-1 | TRBV2 | TGTGCCAGCAGTGGCCGGGACAGTCCTGAAGCTTTCTTT | CASSGRDSPEAFF
. | . | TRBJ2-7 | TRBV7-2 | TGTGCCAGCAACCAAGAGAGGGGCGCGAGCTACGAGCAGTACTTC | CASNQERGASYEQYF
. | TRBD2 | TRBJ2-5 | TRBV6-6 | TGTGCCAGCAGGGGAGGGGCCCAAGAGACCCAGTACTTC | CASRGGAQETQYF
. | . | TRBJ2-5 | TRBV29-1 | TGCAGCGTTAGTAACGCGAAGACCCAGTACTTC | CSVSNAKTQYF
many | TRBD2 | TRBJ2-3 | TRBV7-2 | TGTGCCAGCACCCCCAGGGGACTAGCGGGGTTCACAGATACGCAGTATTTT | CASTPRGLAGFTDTQYF
. | TRBD2 | TRBJ2-3 | TRBV6-1 | TGTGCCAGCAATCGGGGGGGGATTACAGATACGCAGTATTTT | CASNRGGITDTQYF